This T cell receptor beta chain comes out of a study of blood T cells in healthy people across ages. Study details: The capture of about one barcoded beta molecule per two T cells was achieved by template switching.

In its sample, this clonotype was seen a few times. The V and J ends lost 4 bases and 8 bases, in that order; junction bases with no gene match: 9. CDR3 length: 15 residues. Germline CDR1 and CDR2: MGHRA and YSYEKL. PCR was performed a second time for 7 to 11 cycles using a sample-barcoded 5' primer and a J-beta primer mix. MiXCR was run by TCRdb on the 5' RACE reads, yielding one entry per CDR3 protein. This table has hundreds of thousands of distinct CDR3 sequences, roughly three fifths appearing once. This sequence joins TRBV4-1 and TRBJ2-1, with 9 nucleotides matching TRBD1. The source is a man in his sixties in good health. The specimen was blood. The CDR3 sequence: CASSRGQGPRDEQFF. DNA of the CDR3: TGCGCCAGCAGCCGAGGACAGGGGCCACGGGATGAGCAGTTCTTC.